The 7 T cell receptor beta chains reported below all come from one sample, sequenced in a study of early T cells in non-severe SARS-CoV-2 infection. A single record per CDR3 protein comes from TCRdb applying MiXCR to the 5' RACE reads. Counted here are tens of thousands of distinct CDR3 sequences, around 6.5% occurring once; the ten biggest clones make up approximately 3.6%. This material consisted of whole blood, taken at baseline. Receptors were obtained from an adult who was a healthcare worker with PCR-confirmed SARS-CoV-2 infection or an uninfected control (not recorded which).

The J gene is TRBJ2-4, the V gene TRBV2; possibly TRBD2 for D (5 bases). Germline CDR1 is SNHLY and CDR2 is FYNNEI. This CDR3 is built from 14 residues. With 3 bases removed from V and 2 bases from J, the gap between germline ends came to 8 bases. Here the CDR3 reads CASSDRGSKNIQYF. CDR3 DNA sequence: TGTGCCAGCAGTGATCGGGGTTCCAAAAACATTCAGTACTTC.

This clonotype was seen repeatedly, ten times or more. The CDR3 region is CSASSTSGSYEQYF. CDR3 DNA sequence: TGCAGTGCTAGCTCGACTAGCGGCTCCTACGAGCAGTACTTC. This sequence joins TRBV20-1 and TRBJ2-7; TRBD2 matches 9 bases. Germline trimming cut 3 bases from V and 0 bases from J; bases unmatched to any gene: 3. Germline lookup yields CDR1 DFQATT and CDR2 SNEGSKA (reference sequence). This CDR3 contains 14 residues.

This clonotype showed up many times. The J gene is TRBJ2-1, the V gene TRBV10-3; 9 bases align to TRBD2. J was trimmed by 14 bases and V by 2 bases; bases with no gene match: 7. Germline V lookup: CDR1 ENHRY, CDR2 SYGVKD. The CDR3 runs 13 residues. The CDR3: CAISEGTSPSKFF. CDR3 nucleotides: TGTGCCATCAGTGAGGGGACTAGCCCCTCCAAGTTCTTC.

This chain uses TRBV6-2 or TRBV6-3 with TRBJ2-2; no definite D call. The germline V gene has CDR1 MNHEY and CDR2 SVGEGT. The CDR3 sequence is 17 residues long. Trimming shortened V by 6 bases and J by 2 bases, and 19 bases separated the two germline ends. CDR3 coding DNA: TGTGCCAGCAGACCATATCGGACCGGTATAAACACCGGGGAGCTGTTTTTT. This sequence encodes CASRPYRTGINTGELFF.

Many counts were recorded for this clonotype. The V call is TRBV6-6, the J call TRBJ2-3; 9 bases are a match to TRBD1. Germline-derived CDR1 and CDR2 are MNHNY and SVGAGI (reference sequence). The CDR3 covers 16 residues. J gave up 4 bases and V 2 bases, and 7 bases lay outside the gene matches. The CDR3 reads CASSYPTGGNSDTQYF. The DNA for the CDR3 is TGTGCCAGCAGTTACCCGACAGGGGGGAACTCAGATACGCAGTATTTT.

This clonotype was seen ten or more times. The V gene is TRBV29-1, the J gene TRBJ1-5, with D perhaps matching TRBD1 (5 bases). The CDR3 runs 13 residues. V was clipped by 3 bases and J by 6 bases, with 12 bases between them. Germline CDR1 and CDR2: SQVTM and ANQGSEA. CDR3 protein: CSVEGVFGQPQHF. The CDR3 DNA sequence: TGCAGCGTTGAGGGGGTTTTCGGTCAGCCCCAGCATTTT.

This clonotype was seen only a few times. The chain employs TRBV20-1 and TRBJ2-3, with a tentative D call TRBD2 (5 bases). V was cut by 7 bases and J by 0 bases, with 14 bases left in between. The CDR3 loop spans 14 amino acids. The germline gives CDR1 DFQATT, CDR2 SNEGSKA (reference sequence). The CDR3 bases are TGCAGTGGGGGAGCCGGGATGAGCACAGATACGCAGTATTTT. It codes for CSGGAGMSTDTQYF.